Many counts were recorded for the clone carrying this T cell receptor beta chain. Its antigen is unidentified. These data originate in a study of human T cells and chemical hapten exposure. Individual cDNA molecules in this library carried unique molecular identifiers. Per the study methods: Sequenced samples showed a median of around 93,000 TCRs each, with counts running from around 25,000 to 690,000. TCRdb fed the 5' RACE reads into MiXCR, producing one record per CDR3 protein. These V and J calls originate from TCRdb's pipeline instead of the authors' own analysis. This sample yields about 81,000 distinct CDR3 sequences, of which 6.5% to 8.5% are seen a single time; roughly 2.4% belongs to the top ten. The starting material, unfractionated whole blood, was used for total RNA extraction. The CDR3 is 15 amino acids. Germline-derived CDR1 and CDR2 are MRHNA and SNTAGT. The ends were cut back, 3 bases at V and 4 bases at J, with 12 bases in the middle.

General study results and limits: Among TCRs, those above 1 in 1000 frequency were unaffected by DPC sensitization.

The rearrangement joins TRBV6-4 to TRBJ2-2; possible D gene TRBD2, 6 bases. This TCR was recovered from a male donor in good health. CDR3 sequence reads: CASSEEGSGTGELFF. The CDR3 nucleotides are TGTGCCAGCAGTGAGGAGGGGTCGGGCACCGGGGAGCTGTTTTTT.